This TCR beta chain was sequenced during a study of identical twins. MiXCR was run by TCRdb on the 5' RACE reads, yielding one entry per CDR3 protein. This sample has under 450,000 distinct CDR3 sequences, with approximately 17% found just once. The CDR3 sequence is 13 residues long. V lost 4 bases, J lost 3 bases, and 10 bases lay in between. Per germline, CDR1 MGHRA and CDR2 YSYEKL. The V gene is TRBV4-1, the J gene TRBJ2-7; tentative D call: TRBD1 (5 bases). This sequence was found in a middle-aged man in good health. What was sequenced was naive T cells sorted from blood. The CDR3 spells CASSPGHRYEQYF. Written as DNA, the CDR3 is TGCGCCAGCAGCCCCGGACACCGCTACGAGCAGTACTTC.